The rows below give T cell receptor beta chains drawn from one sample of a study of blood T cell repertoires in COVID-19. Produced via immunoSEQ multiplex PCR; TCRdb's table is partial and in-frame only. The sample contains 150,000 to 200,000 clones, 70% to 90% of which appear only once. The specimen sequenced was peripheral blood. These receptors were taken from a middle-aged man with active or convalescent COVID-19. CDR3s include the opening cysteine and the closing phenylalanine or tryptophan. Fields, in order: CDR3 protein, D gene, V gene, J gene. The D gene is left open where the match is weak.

CASSFLGRELYNEQFF,TRBD2,TRBV5-4,TRBJ2-1
CASSQEVAGRELYGYTF,-,TRBV4-3,TRBJ1-2
CAIITSGVNTDTQYF,TRBD2,TRBV7-2,TRBJ2-3
CASSPDRYTGELFF,TRBD1,TRBV7-3,TRBJ2-2
CASSPTGGGILNSPLHF,TRBD1,TRBV19,TRBJ1-6
CASSSGTSQETQYF,-,TRBV5-1,TRBJ2-5
CAWSPSAGQYNSPLHF,TRBD1,TRBV30,TRBJ1-6
CAAGGSFQPQHF,-,TRBV28,TRBJ1-5
CASSFLPGDYLAKNIQYF,TRBD2,TRBV7-8,TRBJ2-4
CASSSHRGTDTQYF,-,TRBV11-2,TRBJ2-3
CASSQERTGHGELFF,TRBD1,TRBV4-1,TRBJ2-2
CASSWGQGARKTQYF,TRBD1,TRBV5-1,TRBJ2-5
CASSLRTGAYNEQFF,TRBD1,TRBV28,TRBJ2-1
CSVDGSSGNTIYF,-,TRBV29-1,TRBJ1-3
CASSKNRVTGELFF,-,TRBV7-2,TRBJ2-2
CASSPPTGYYNEQFF,-,TRBV18,TRBJ2-1
CASGDRGREKLFF,TRBD1,TRBV19,TRBJ1-4
CASSPDRGRSEQYF,TRBD1,TRBV3-1/TRBV3-2,TRBJ2-7
CAIRTPQEGWGYTF,-,TRBV10-3,TRBJ1-2
CASSLGGSPRDGYTF,-,TRBV5-4,TRBJ1-2
CASSEERGGILNTEAFF,-,TRBV6-1,TRBJ1-1
CASSPNPTTGNSNQPQHF,-,TRBV18,TRBJ1-5
CASSLGARGIQTQYF,-,TRBV5-1,TRBJ2-5
CASSYPPGTGIRYGYTF,TRBD1,TRBV28,TRBJ1-2
CASSLAVQVFEAFF,-,TRBV7-2,TRBJ1-1